This T cell receptor (beta chain) comes out of a study of siplizumab effects on memory and regulatory T cells. Broader study findings: An assignable phenotype, naive or memory, was missing from roughly 76-95% of proliferating CD4+ or CD8+ clones. The diversity of naive T cells seemed greater than that of memory cells, and their alloresponse contribution seemed major. Significant reduction of alloreactive sequences traceable to unstimulated CD4+ memory cells was observed with siplizumab.

As regards this clone: What it recognizes is unknown.

The protocol was immunoSEQ multiplex PCR, while the TCRdb copy is restricted to in-frame clones and leaves out a portion. This sample has 50,000 to 55,000 clones; about 93% occur once, and the top ten carry roughly 15%. The V and J ends lost 10 bases and 1 base respectively, with 11 bases between them. The germline gives CDR1 SEHNR, CDR2 FQNEAQ (reference sequence). The CDR3 consists of 12 residues. Material: CD8+ T cells sorted from blood. This TCR was recovered from a human donor in good health. The chain is built from TRBV7-9 and TRBJ2-7, with D unclear. The CDR3 loop is CATSNASYEQYF. In DNA form, the CDR3 reads TGTGCCACCTCGAACGCTTCCTACGAGCAGTACTTC.